The next 25 T cell receptor beta chains were all read from a single sample in a study of tumor-infiltrating lymphocytes in primary liver carcinoma. Both RNA and DNA were isolated together from around 20-30 mg of bulk tissue that had not been sorted. A primer in the constant region served to generate TCR beta cDNA from 450 to 650 ng of total RNA. The TCR beta library was amplified through three nested multiplex PCR rounds in a modified ARM-PCR procedure. TRBV1-TRBV30 forward and Cbeta reverse primers drove the first two approximately 11-cycle rounds. A single record per CDR3 protein comes from TCRdb applying MiXCR to the multiplex PCR reads. The repertoire holds 55,000 to 70,000 distinct CDR3 sequences, with roughly 70% as singletons. Sequenced material: liver tumor tissue from sampling region 2. Specified subset: tumor region T2, inferior pole. These receptor sequences come from a man aged 35 to 55 with primary liver carcinoma and hepatitis B virus infection.

About this clonotype: Since no conserved phenylalanine or tryptophan closes the CDR3, a read error is the likely cause. This rearrangement joins TRBV4-1 to TRBJ2-1, with a tentative D call TRBD2 (5 bases). CDR1 and CDR2 (germline): MGHRA, YSYEKL. The CDR3 runs 13 residues. The CDR3, as DNA: TGCGCCAGGAGCCCCTTCGGGGACAATGAGCAGTTCTTG. Translating gives CARSPFGDNEQFL.

This clonotype was seen a single time. The junction departs from germline at one end; a sequencing error may be responsible. The rearrangement joins TRBV12-3 or TRBV12-4 to TRBJ2-2; 9 bases map to TRBD1. This CDR3 spans 18 amino acids. The CDR3 nucleotides read TGTGCCAGCAGTTTTATCGGACACAGGGGGCCAGGAACCGGGGAGATGTCTTTT. Protein product: CASSFIGHRGPGTGEMSF.

Note on this clonotype: Mismatch with germline at one junction end may stem from a read error. The chain is built from TRBV29-1 and TRBJ2-7; D is unresolved. The germline V gene encodes CDR1 SQVTM and CDR2 ANQGSEA. The CDR3 contains 12 residues. As DNA, the CDR3 is TGCACCGTTACTAACTGCTCCTACGAGCAGTACTTC. Protein product: CTVTNCSYEQYF.

A note on this clonotype: An end of the junction differs from the germline gene, which may be a read error. The CDR3 loop is CTSAQSGSSYNEQFF. The CDR3 DNA follows: TGTACCAGCGCACAAAGCGGGAGCTCCTACAATGAGCAGTTCTTC. The gene calls are TRBV5-4 and TRBJ2-1; 8 bases map to TRBD2. The CDR3 totals 15 residues. Germline CDR1 reads SGHNT; CDR2 reads YYREEE (reference sequence).

Comment on this clonotype: An end of the junction differs from the germline gene, which may be a read error. V gene TRBV4-2 combines with J gene TRBJ2-1; no clear D. The length of the CDR3 is 11 residues. Germline V gene data show CDR1 as LGHNA and CDR2 as YNFKEQ. Here the CDR3 DNA reads TGTGCCAGCCGCCAAGCTGATGAGCAGTTCTTC. Translation gives CASRQADEQFF.

This chain uses TRBV7-2 with TRBJ2-7, with 7 nucleotides matching TRBD1. Losses at the gene ends were 1 base for V and 1 base for J; bases not matched to a gene: 7. The CDR3 extends over 16 amino acids. Germline V CDR1 and CDR2: SGHTA, FQGNSA. DNA for the CDR3: TGTGCCAGCAGCTTAGACGTCAGACAGGGTTCCTACGAGCAGTACTTC. This codes for CASSLDVRQGSYEQYF.

As regards this clonotype: Compared with germline, one end of the junction differs, possibly owing to a read error. V gene TRBV6-5 combines with J gene TRBJ1-4; perhaps TRBD1 as D (5 bases). The CDR3 covers 15 residues. Germline V gene data show CDR1 as MNHEY and CDR2 as SVGAGI. CDR3 protein: CASSYSWGTNEKLVF. The CDR3, as DNA: TGTGCCAGCAGTTACTCCTGGGGGACTAATGAAAAACTGGTTTTT.

This clonotype was seen repeatedly, ten times or more. The CDR3 coding sequence is TGTGCCATCAGTGAGTCAGCGGGCCCCTCCGAGCAGTACTTC. This translates into CAISESAGPSEQYF. The chain carries TRBV10-3 and TRBJ2-7; a weak D match, TRBD2 (6 bases). The CDR3 loop spans 14 amino acids. The V end was cut by 0 bases, the J end by 6 bases, with 12 bases between. Germline V gene data show CDR1 as ENHRY and CDR2 as SYGVKD.

This chain connects TRBV11-2 to TRBJ2-5; 10 bases align to TRBD2. Unmatched junction bases numbered 21, after V lost 9 bases and J lost 5 bases. This CDR3 contains 18 residues. The germline V gene encodes CDR1 SGHAT and CDR2 FQNNGV. This CDR3 reads CASNLDPWSSGRGETQYF. CDR3 coding DNA: TGTGCCAGTAACTTAGATCCGTGGTCTAGCGGGAGAGGGGAGACCCAGTACTTC.

This clonotype came up many times. The chain is built from TRBV7-9 and TRBJ2-3; a possible D gene is TRBD2 (6 bases). Germline loops: CDR1 SEHNR, CDR2 FQNEAQ (reference sequence). CDR3 length equals 15 residues. V lost 2 bases and J lost 4, with 13 bases in between. The CDR3 DNA reads TGTGCCAGCAGCTTACGAGGAGGGGACCCAGATACGCAGTATTTT. It translates to CASSLRGGDPDTQYF. The whole variable domain, remainder taken from reference TRBV7-9 and TRBJ2-3, is DTGVSQNPRHKITKRGQNVTFRCDPISEHNRLYWYRQTLGQGPEFLTYFQNEAQLEKSRLLSDRFSAERPKGSFSTLEIQRTEQGDSAMYLCASSLRGGDPDTQYFGPGTRLTVL.

J is TRBJ2-5 and V is TRBV7-8; 8 nucleotides agree with TRBD1. The CDR3 consists of 15 residues. Germline lookup yields CDR1 SGHVS and CDR2 FQNEAQ. CDR3 protein: CTNSLDPQGVETQYF. CDR3 bases: TGTACCAACAGCTTAGACCCACAGGGGGTAGAGACCCAGTACTTC.

The table lists this clonotype with many counts. This chain uses TRBV29-1 with TRBJ1-3; no firm D call. This CDR3 has 13 amino acids. Deletions cut 2 bases from V and 0 bases from J, with 5 bases between. Germline V gene data show CDR1 as SQVTM and CDR2 as ANQGSEA. In DNA form, the CDR3 reads TGCAGCGTTGAAAAGGGCTCTGGAAACACCATATATTTT. This sequence encodes CSVEKGSGNTIYF.

Concerning this clonotype itself: An end of the junction does not agree with germline; a read error may underlie this. The chain employs TRBV4-2 and TRBJ2-3; TRBD2 aligns across 9 bases. The CDR3 is made up of 18 amino acids. CDR1 is LGHNA, CDR2 YNFKEQ, per germline. CDR3 residues: CANSQDLTLAGKLDTQYF. The CDR3 nucleotides read TGTGCCAACAGCCAAGATCTGACGCTAGCGGGGAAACTAGATACGCAGTATTTT.

Notes on this clonotype: At one of its ends the junction is not consistent with the germline gene, which may arise from a read error. CDR3 sequence: CASSQGDRNYDYTF. The DNA for the CDR3 is TGCGCCAGCAGCCAAGGGGACAGGAATTATGATTACACATTC. The chain joins TRBV4-1 to TRBJ1-2, with 8 bases fitting TRBD1. This CDR3 has 14 amino acids. CDR1 and CDR2 from the germline V gene are MGHRA and YSYEKL.

Notes on this clonotype: At one end the junction does not follow the germline gene, possibly because of a read error. This chain connects TRBV11-2 to TRBJ2-3, with D maybe TRBD2 (5 bases). This CDR3 region has 13 residues. Germline CDR1 is SGHAT and CDR2 is FQNNGV. The CDR3 region is CAGSPAGVVTQYF. The CDR3 region has the DNA TGTGCCGGCAGCCCGGCGGGCGTTGTTACGCAGTATTTT.

With respect to this clonotype: A junction boundary mismatches the germline segment, possibly from a read error. This sequence joins TRBV6-5 and TRBJ2-1; the D is unclear. Looked up from germline, CDR1 is MNHEY and CDR2 is SVGAGI. The CDR3 is made up of 16 amino acids. CDR3 in amino acids: CTSNYSTSSSYNEQFF. In DNA form, the CDR3 reads TGTACCAGCAATTACTCTACGAGCTCCTCCTACAATGAGCAGTTCTTC.

This clonotype came up many times. The V call is TRBV12-3 or TRBV12-4, the J call TRBJ2-7; D is undetermined. CDR3 size: 12 residues. The V end was cut by 6 bases, the J end by 3 bases, with 9 bases between. The CDR3: CASSLNLYEQYF. The CDR3 coding sequence is TGTGCCAGCAGCCTAAACCTCTACGAGCAGTACTTC.

About this clonotype: Given a much more abundant clone one base away, this may be a read error. The rearrangement uses TRBV5-1 and TRBJ2-2; the match to TRBD2 covers 13 bases. Germline V CDR1 and CDR2: SGHRS, YFSETQ. This CDR3 comprises 16 residues. The junction had 4 bases not matched to a gene; V was cut back by 6 bases and J by 2 bases. CDR3 protein: CASIEGLAGNTGELFF. DNA of the CDR3: TGCGCCAGCATCGAGGGACTAGCGGGAAACACCGGGGAGCTGTTTTTT. Filled out from reference TRBV5-1 and TRBJ2-2, the complete variable domain reads KAGVTQTPRYLIKTRGQQVTLSCSPISGHRSVSWYQQTPGQGLQFLFEYFSETQRNKGNFPGRFSGRQFSNSRSEMNVSTLELGDSALYLCASIEGLAGNTGELFFGEGSRLTVL.

With respect to this clonotype: The germline gene is not matched at one end of the junction; a read error may be the cause. This chain links TRBV4-1 with TRBJ2-3; the D gene is possibly TRBD2 (6 bases). From germline, CDR1 is MGHRA and CDR2 YSYEKL. This CDR3 has 18 residues. DNA of the CDR3: TGCCCCAGCAGCCATACCATTGCTCTAACGGGAGTCACCGATACGCAGTATTTT. It yields the protein CPSSHTIALTGVTDTQYF.

With regard to this clonotype: One end of the junction fails to match germline, which may point to a read error. This chain connects TRBV6-5 to TRBJ1-6, with D tentatively TRBD1 (5 bases). This CDR3 is built from 17 residues. In germline, CDR1 is MNHEY, CDR2 SVGAGI. The CDR3 region is CTSSYYQPWRGDSPLHF. The CDR3 nucleotides read TGTACCAGCAGTTACTATCAGCCTTGGAGAGGGGATTCACCCCTCCACTTT.

This clonotype was seen at least ten times. This sequence joins TRBV4-1 and TRBJ1-5; perhaps TRBD1 as D (5 bases). V lost 0 bases to trimming and J lost 3 bases, with 15 bases between them. The germline V gene has CDR1 MGHRA and CDR2 YSYEKL. The CDR3 totals 17 residues. In DNA, the CDR3 is TGCGCCAGCAGCCAAGATTCAACAGGTGGCCACAATCAGCCCCAGCATTTT. Its translation: CASSQDSTGGHNQPQHF.

This clonotype was counted a few times. The chain carries TRBV12-3 or TRBV12-4 and TRBJ2-3, with 8 bases matching TRBD1. This CDR3 has 14 residues. V gave up 4 bases and J gave up 6 bases; unmatched junction bases: 6. As DNA, the CDR3 is TGTGCCAGCAGTTACACAGGGGGTGGGGATACGCAGTATTTT. Protein: CASSYTGGGDTQYF.

The table lists this clonotype with a count of one. At one end, the junction sequence differs from germline, possibly due to a read error. The chain combines TRBV12-3 or TRBV12-4 with TRBJ2-1, with D unclear. The CDR3 length is 13 residues. CDR3 DNA: TGTGCCAGCAGTTTCGGGCCCCGGATGGAGCAATTCTTC. It is translated as CASSFGPRMEQFF.

Concerning this clonotype: Here the CDR3 omits its conserved ending phenylalanine or tryptophan, so a read error is the likely source. V and J are TRBV5-6 and TRBJ2-1; D is unresolved. CDR1 and CDR2 (germline): SGHDT, YYEEEE. The CDR3 spans 17 residues. CDR3 sequence (DNA): TGTACCAGCGCCTTGGACCCAAGAGTAAGCTCCTACAATGAGCAGTTCTTA. It yields the protein CTSALDPRVSSYNEQFL.

This clonotype has just one count. J is TRBJ2-3 and V is TRBV4-1; maybe TRBD2 (6 bases). The CDR3 runs 16 residues. V gave up 4 bases and J gave up 3 bases, with 17 bases separating them. Germline loops: CDR1 MGHRA, CDR2 YSYEKL. The CDR3 nucleotides read TGCGCCAGCAGCCTAGAGGAGGGCCTGGGGACAGATACGCAGTATTTT. Its protein product is CASSLEEGLGTDTQYF.